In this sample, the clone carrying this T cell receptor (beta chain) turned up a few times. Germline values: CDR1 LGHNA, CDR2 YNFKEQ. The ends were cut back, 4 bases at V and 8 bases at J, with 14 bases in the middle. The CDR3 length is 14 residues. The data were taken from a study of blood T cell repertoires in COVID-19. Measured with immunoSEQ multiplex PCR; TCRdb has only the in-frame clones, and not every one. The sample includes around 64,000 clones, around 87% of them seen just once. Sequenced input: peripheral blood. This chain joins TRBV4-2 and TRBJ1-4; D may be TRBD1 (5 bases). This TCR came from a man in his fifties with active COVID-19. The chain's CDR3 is CASSPSRQTEKLFF. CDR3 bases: TGTGCCAGCAGCCCTTCACGACAGACCGAAAAACTGTTTTTT.